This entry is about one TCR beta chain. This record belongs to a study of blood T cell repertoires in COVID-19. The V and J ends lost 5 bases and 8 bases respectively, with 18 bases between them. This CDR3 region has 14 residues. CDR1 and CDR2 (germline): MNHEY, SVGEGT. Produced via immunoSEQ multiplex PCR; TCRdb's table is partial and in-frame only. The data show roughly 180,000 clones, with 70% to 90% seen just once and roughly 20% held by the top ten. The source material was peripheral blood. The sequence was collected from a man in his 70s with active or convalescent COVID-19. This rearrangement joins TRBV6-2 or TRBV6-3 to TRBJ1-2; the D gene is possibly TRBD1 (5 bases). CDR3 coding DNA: TGTGCCAGCAGTCCCAGGACACCCCAAAGCGGCTACACCTTC. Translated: CASSPRTPQSGYTF.